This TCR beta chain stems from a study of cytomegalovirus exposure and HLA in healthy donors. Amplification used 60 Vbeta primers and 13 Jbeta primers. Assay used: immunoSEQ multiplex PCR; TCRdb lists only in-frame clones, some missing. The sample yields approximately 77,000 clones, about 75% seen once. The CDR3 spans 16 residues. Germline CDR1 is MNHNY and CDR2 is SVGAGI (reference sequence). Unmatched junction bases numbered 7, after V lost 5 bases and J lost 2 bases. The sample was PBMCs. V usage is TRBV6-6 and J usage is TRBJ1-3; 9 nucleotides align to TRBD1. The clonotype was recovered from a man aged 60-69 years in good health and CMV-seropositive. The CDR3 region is CASSPPGQGPGNTIYF. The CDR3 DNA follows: TGTGCCAGCAGTCCACCGGGACAGGGTCCTGGAAACACCATATATTTT.